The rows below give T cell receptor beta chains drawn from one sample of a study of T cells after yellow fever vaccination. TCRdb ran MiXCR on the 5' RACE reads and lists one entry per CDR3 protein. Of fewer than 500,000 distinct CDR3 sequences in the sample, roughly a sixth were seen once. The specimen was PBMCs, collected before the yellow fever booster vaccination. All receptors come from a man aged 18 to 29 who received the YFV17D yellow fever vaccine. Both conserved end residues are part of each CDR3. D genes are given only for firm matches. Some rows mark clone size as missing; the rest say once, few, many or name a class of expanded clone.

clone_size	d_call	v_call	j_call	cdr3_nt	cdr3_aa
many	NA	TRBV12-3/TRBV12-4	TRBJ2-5	TGTGCCAGCAGTGACAACAGGGATCTAGAGACCCAGTACTTC	CASSDNRDLETQYF
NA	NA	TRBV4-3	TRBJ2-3	TGCGCCAGCAGCAGATTCCACAACAGGGAAAGCACAGATACGCAGTATTTT	CASSRFHNRESTDTQYF
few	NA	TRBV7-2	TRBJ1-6	TGTGCCAGCAGCTACAGGGATGATTCACCCCTCCACTTT	CASSYRDDSPLHF
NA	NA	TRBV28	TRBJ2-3	TGTGCCAGCCGCGGGTACACAGATACGCAGTATTTT	CASRGYTDTQYF
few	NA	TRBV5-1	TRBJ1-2	TGCGCCAGCAGCTGGGGAGCCAGGATCGATGGCTACACCTTC	CASSWGARIDGYTF
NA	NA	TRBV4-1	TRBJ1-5	TGCGCCAGCAGCCAAGAAGGGGCGGGGACACAGCCCCAGCATTTT	CASSQEGAGTQPQHF
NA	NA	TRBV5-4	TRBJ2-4	TGTGCCAGCAGTAGCCTTGAAAACATTCAGTACTTC	CASSSLENIQYF
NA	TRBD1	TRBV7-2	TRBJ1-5	TGTGCCAGCAGCTTAGAGCGGACAGGGACTCAGCCCCAGCATTTT	CASSLERTGTQPQHF
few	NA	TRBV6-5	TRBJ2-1	TGTGCCAGCAGTTACTTGGCAGGGCTAGAGGAGCAGTTCTTC	CASSYLAGLEEQFF
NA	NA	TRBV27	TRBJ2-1	TGTGCCAGCAGCCAGGGGGGGGCCGGTGAGCAGTTCTTC	CASSQGGAGEQFF
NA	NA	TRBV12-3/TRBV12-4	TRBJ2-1	TGTGCCAGCAGTCCCTGGGCGCCCGTCAATGAGCAGTTCTTC	CASSPWAPVNEQFF
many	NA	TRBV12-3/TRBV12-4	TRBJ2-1	TGTGCCAGCAGTTTAATAGGGGGGGACAATGAGCAGTTCTTC	CASSLIGGDNEQFF